The sequence of this T cell receptor beta chain was determined in a study of blood T cell repertoires in COVID-19. Whole-study context: Whether acute or convalescent, the COVID-19 samples came from the United States, Italy and Spain. From T cells, B-cell-depleted T cells, or PBMCs came the material, which was cDNA or gDNA.

CDR3 length: 15 residues. Per germline, CDR1 MNHNS and CDR2 SASEGT. Deletions cut 0 bases from V and 6 bases from J, with 12 bases between. In the original processing: By means of reference gene primer amplification, nucleated cell counts were estimated. Generated by immunoSEQ multiplex PCR, the TCRdb table keeps only in-frame clones and is missing some. Clone size and the V and J calls come from that table; the DNA yielded D and trimming. The sample records about 87,000 clones, about 71% being singletons. The clonotype was recovered from a woman aged 45-60 years with acute or convalescent COVID-19. This chain joins TRBV6-1 and TRBJ1-5; D not resolved. The specimen sequenced was peripheral blood. The CDR3 DNA sequence: TGTGCCAGCAGTGAAGCCAACGGGGATTCTCAGCCCCAGCATTTT. Its translation: CASSEANGDSQPQHF.